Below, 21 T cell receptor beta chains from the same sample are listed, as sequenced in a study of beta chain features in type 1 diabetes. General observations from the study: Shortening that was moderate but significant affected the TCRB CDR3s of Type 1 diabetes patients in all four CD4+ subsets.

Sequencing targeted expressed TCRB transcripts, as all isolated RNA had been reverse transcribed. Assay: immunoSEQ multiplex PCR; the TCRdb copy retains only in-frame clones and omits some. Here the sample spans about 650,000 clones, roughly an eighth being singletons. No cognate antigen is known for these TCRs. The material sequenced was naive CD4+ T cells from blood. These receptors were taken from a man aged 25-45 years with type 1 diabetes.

The chain's CDR3 is CSVGEGVNQPQHF. The DNA of the CDR3 is TGCAGCGTTGGGGAAGGGGTAAATCAGCCCCAGCATTTT. This chain links TRBV29-1 with TRBJ1-5, with a weak D call TRBD1 (5 bases). This CDR3 has 13 residues. Per the germline V gene, CDR1 is SQVTM and CDR2 is ANQGSEA. Trimming took off 4 bases at V and 4 bases at J, with 11 bases between the two ends. Drawing the rest from reference TRBV29-1 and TRBJ1-5, the complete variable domain is SAVISQKPSRDICQRGTSLTIQCQVDSQVTMMFWYRQQPGQSLTLIATANQGSEATYESGFVIDKFPISRPNLTFSTLTVSNMSPEDSSIYLCSVGEGVNQPQHFGDGTRLSIL.

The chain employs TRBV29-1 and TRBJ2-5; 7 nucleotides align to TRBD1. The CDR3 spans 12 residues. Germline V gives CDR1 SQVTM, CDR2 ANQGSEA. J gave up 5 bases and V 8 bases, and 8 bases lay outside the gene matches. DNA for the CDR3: TGCAGCCAAAGACAGGGTGGGGAGACCCAGTACTTC. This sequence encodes CSQRQGGETQYF.

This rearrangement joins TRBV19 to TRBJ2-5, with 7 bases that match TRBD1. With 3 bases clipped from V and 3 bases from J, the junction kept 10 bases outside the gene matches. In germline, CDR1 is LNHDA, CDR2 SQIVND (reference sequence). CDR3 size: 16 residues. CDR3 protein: CASSMGFGQGEETQYF. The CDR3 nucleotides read TGTGCCAGTAGTATGGGGTTTGGCCAGGGGGAAGAGACCCAGTACTTC. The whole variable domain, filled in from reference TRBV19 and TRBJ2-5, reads DGGITQSPKYLFRKEGQNVTLSCEQNLNHDAMYWYRQDPGQGLRLIYYSQIVNDFQKGDIAEGYSVSREKKESFPLTVTSAQKNPTAFYLCASSMGFGQGEETQYFGPGTRLLVL.

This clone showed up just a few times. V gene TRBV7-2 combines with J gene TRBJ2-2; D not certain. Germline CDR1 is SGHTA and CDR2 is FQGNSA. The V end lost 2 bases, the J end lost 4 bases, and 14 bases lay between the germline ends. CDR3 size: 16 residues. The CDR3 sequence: CASSLYRVLATGELFF. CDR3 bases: TGTGCCAGCAGCTTATACCGCGTTCTCGCCACCGGGGAGCTGTTTTTT.

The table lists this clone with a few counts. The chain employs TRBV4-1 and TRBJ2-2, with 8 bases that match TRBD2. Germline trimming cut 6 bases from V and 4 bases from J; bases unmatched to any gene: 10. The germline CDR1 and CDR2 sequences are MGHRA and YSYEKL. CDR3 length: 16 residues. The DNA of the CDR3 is TGCGCCAGCAGTACGGGGACTAGTTCCGGCACCGGGGAGCTGTTTTTT. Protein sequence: CASSTGTSSGTGELFF.

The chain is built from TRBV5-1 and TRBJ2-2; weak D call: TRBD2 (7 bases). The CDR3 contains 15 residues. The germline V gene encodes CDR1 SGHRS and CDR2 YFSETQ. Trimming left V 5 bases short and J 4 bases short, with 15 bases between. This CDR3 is CASSDGGGRTGELFF. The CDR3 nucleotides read TGCGCCAGCAGTGACGGCGGGGGCCGCACCGGGGAGCTGTTTTTT.

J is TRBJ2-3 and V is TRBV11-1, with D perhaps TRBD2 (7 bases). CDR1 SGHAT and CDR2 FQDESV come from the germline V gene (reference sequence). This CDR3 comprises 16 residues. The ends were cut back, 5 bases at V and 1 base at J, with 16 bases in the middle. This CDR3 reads CASSAHRGARTDTQYF. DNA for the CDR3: TGTGCCAGCAGCGCACACCGGGGGGCGCGCACAGATACGCAGTATTTT.

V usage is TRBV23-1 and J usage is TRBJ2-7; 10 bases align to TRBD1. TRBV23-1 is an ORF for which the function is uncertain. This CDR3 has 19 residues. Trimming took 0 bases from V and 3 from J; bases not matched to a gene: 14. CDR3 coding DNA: TGCGCCAGCAGTCAATCGGGTAGGGACAGGGGAGACCCGATCTACGAGCAGTACTTC. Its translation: CASSQSGRDRGDPIYEQYF.

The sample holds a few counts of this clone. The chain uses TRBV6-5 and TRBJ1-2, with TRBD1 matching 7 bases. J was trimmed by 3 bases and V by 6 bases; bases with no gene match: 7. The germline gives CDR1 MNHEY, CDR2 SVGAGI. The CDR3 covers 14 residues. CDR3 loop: CASSPDRADYGYTF. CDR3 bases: TGTGCCAGCAGCCCCGACAGGGCTGACTATGGCTACACCTTC.

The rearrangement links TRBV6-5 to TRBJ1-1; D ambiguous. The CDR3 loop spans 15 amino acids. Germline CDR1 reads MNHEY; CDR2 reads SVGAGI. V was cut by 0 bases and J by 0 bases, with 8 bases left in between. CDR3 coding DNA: TGTGCCAGCAGTTACTCTAGATCGCTGAACACTGAAGCTTTCTTT. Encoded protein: CASSYSRSLNTEAFF.

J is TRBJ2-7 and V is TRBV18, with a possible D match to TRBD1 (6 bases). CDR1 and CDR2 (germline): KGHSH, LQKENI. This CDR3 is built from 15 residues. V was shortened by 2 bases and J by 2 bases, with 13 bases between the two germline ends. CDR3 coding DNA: TGTGCCAGCTCACCATCACAGGGTACCCCCTACGAGCAGTACTTC. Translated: CASSPSQGTPYEQYF. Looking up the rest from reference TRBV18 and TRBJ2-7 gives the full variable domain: NAGVMQNPRHLVRRRGQEARLRCSPMKGHSHVYWYRQLPEEGLKFMVYLQKENIIDESGMPKERFSAEFPKEGPSILRIQQVVRGDSAAYFCASSPSQGTPYEQYFGPGTRLTVT.

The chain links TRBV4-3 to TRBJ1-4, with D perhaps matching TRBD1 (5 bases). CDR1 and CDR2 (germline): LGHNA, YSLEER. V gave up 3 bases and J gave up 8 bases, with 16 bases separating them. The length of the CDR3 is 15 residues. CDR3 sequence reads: CASSQDTRRGEKLFF. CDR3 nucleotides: TGCGCCAGCAGCCAGGACACCCGTAGAGGCGAAAAACTGTTTTTT.

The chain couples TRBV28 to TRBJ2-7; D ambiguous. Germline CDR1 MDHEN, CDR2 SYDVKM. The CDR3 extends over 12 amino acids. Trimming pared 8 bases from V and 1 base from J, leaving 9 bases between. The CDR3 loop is CASSERSYEQYF. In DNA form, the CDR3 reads TGTGCCAGCTCAGAGCGATCCTACGAGCAGTACTTC. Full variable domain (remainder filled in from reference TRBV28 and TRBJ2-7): DVKVTQSSRYLVKRTGEKVFLECVQDMDHENMFWYRQDPGLGLRLIYFSYDVKMKEKGDIPEGYSVSREKKERFSLILESASTNQTSMYLCASSERSYEQYFGPGTRLTVT.

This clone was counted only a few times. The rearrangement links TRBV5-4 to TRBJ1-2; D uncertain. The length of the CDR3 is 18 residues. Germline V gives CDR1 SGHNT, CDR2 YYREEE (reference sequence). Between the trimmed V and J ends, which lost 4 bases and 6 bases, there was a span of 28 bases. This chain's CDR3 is CASSPNPLGSGVMDGYTF. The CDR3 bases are TGTGCCAGCAGCCCCAATCCTTTGGGGTCCGGAGTGATGGATGGCTACACCTTC.

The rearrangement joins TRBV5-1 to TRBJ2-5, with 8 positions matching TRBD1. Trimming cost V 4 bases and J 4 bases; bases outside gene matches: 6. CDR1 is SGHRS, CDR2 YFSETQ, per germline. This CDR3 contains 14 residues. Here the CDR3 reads CASSTSQGGETQYF. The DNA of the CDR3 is TGCGCCAGCAGCACCTCACAGGGGGGAGAGACCCAGTACTTC. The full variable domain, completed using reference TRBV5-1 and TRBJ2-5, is KAGVTQTPRYLIKTRGQQVTLSCSPISGHRSVSWYQQTPGQGLQFLFEYFSETQRNKGNFPGRFSGRQFSNSRSEMNVSTLELGDSALYLCASSTSQGGETQYFGPGTRLLVL.

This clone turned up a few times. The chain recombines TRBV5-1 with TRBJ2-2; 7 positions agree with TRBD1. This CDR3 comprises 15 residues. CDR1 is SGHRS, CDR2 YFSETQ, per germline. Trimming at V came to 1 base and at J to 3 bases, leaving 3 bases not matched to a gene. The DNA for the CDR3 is TGCGCCAGCAGCTTGAGGGGGCTCGACACCGGGGAGCTGTTTTTT. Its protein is CASSLRGLDTGELFF.

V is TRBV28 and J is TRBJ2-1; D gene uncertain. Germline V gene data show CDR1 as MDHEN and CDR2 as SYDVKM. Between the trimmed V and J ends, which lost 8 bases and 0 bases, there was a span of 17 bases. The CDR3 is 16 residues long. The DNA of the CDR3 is TGTGCCAGCGCCCCCCCGGGCCTTAGCTCCTACAATGAGCAGTTCTTC. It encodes CASAPPGLSSYNEQFF.

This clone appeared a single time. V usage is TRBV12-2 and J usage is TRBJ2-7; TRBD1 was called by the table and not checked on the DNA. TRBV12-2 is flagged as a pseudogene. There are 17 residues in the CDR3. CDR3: CASRLSLGQGSAYEQYF. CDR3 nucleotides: TGTGCAAGTCGCTTATCCTTAGGACAGGGGTCTGCCTACGAGCAGTACTTC.

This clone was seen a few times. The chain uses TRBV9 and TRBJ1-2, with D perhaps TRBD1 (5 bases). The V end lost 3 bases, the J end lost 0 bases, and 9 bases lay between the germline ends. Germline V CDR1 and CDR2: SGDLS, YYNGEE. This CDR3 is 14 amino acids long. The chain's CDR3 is CASSGTTANYGYTF. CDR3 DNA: TGTGCCAGCAGCGGAACGACAGCTAACTATGGCTACACCTTC.

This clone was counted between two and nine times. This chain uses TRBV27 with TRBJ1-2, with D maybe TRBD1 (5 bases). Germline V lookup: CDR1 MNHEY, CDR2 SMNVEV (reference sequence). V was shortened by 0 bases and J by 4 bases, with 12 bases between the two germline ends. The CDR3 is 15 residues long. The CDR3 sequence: CASSLSGDPLYGYTF. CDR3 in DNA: TGTGCCAGCAGTTTATCGGGGGATCCCCTCTATGGCTACACCTTC.

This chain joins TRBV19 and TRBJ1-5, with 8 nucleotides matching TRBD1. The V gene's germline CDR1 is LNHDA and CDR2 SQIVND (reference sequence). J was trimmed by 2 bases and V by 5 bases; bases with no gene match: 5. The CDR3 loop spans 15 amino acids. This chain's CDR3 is CASSPRGQGNQPQHF. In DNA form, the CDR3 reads TGTGCCAGTAGTCCCCGGGGACAGGGCAATCAGCCCCAGCATTTT.